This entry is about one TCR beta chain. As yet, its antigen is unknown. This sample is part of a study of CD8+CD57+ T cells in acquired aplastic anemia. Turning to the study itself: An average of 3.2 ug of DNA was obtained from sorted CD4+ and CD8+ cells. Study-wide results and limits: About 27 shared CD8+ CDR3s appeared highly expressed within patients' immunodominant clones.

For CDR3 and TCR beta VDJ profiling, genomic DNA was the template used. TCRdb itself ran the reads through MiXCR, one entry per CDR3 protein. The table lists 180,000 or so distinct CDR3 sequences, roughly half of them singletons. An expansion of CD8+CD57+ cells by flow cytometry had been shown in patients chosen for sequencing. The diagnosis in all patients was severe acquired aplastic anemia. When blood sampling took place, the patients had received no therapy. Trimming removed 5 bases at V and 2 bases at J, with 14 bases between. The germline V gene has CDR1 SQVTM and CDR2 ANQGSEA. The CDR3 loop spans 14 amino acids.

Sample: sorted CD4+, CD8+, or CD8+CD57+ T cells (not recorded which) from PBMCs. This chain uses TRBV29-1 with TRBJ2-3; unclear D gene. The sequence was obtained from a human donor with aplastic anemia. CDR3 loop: CSVWSALLTDTQYF. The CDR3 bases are TGCAGCGTTTGGTCAGCCCTTCTCACAGATACGCAGTATTTT.